This T cell receptor (beta chain) came from a study of OX40 agonist ivuxolimab in advanced cancers. The V gene end was trimmed by 5 bases and the J gene end by 2 bases; junction bases not matched to a gene: 4. This CDR3 has 14 amino acids. Per germline, CDR1 KGHSH and CDR2 LQKENI. Here immunoSEQ multiplex PCR was the method, and the copy in TCRdb shows in-frame clones only, minus some. The sample lists almost 70,000 clones; roughly 89% were seen once. Sequenced material: CD4+ or CD8+ T cells sorted from blood, taken in a trial of the OX40 agonist ivuxolimab. V gene TRBV18 combines with J gene TRBJ1-2; the match to TRBD1 covers 8 bases. The clonotype comes from an adult with an advanced solid tumor such as melanoma, head and neck, liver or kidney cancer. The CDR3 DNA follows: TGTGCCAGCTCATCTTGGACAGGGAACTATGGCTACACCTTC. This sequence encodes CASSSWTGNYGYTF.